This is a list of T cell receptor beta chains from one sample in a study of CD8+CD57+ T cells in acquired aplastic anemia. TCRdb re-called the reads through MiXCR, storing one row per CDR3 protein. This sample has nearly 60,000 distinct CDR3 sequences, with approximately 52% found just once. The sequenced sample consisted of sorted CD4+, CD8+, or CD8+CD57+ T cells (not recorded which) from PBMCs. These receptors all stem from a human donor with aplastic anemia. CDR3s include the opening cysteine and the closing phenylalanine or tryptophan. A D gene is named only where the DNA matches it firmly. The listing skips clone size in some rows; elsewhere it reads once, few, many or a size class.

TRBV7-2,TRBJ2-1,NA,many,CASSLRLPSDNEQFF,TGTGCCAGCAGCTTAAGGCTACCCTCCGACAATGAGCAGTTCTTC
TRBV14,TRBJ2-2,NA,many,CASSRHPNTGELFF,TGTGCCAGCAGCCGACACCCGAACACCGGGGAGCTGTTTTTT
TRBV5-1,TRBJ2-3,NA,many,CASSLTGVVRPTDTQYF,TGCGCCAGCAGCTTGACTGGCGTAGTGAGGCCCACAGATACGCAGTATTTT
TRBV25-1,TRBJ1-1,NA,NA,CASSESLVRGAFF,TGTGCCAGCAGTGAATCCTTGGTGAGGGGCGCTTTCTTT
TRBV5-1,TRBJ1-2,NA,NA,CASSMGERGYGYTF,TGCGCCAGCAGCATGGGAGAGCGGGGCTATGGCTACACCTTC
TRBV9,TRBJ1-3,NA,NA,CASSETGLGVVNTIYF,TGTGCCAGCAGCGAAACAGGGCTTGGTGTCGTCAACACCATATATTTT
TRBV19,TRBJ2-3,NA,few,CASSILSGDTQYF,TGTGCCAGTAGTATACTCAGCGGGGATACGCAGTATTTT
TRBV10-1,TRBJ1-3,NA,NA,CASRIPSRSGNTIYF,TGCGCCAGCCGTATTCCAAGCCGCTCTGGAAACACCATATATTTT
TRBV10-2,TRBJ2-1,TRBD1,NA,CASSEQGGNEQFF,TGCGCCAGCAGTGAACAGGGGGGCAATGAGCAGTTCTTC
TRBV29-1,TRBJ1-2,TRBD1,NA,CSVAGQGTGGYTF,TGCAGCGTCGCGGGACAGGGAACGGGGGGCTACACCTTC
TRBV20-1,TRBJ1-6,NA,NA,CSARDTKGLYNSPLHF,TGCAGTGCTAGGGATACAAAGGGACTTTATAATTCACCCCTCCACTTT
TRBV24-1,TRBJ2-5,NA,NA,CATGEGMVQYF,TGTGCCACCGGTGAGGGTATGGTCCAGTACTTC
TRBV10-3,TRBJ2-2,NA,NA,CAIVGDLNTGELFF,TGTGCCATCGTCGGGGACTTGAACACCGGGGAGCTGTTTTTT
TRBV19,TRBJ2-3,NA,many,CASSMVSGSTDTQYF,TGTGCCAGTAGTATGGTCTCAGGATCCACAGATACGCAGTATTTT
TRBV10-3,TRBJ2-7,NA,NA,CAIRGGGGINEQYF,TGTGCCATCAGGGGGGGCGGGGGTATAAACGAGCAGTACTTC
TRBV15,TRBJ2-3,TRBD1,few,CATSRDRGTGADTQYF,TGTGCCACCAGCAGAGATCGGGGGACAGGGGCAGATACGCAGTATTTT
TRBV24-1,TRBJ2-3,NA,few,CATSDPGADTQYF,TGTGCCACCAGTGATCCAGGGGCAGATACGCAGTATTTT
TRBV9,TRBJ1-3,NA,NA,CASSVDGGNTIYF,TGTGCCAGCAGCGTAGACGGAGGAAACACCATATATTTT
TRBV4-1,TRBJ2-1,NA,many,CASSPRGDEQFF,TGCGCCAGCAGCCCCCGCGGGGATGAGCAGTTCTTC
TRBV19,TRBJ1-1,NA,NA,CASSIDLFGINAEAFF,TGTGCCAGTAGTATAGATCTTTTTGGGATAAACGCTGAAGCTTTCTTT
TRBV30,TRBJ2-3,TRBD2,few,CAWSGSSGGAADTQYF,TGTGCCTGGAGTGGTTCGAGCGGGGGGGCCGCAGATACGCAGTATTTT
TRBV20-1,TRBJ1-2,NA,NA,CSAAGTEVAGYTF,TGCAGTGCTGCCGGCACGGAGGTTGCTGGCTACACCTTC
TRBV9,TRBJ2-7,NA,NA,CASSVGRRGVEQYF,TGTGCCAGCAGCGTAGGTCGCCGGGGAGTCGAGCAGTACTTC
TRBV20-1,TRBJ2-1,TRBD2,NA,CSGAGGPSNEQFF,TGCAGTGGAGCGGGAGGGCCGAGCAATGAGCAGTTCTTC
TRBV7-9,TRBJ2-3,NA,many,CASSSLSAGATDTQYF,TGTGCCAGCAGTTCTCTCTCTGCAGGGGCAACAGATACGCAGTATTTT
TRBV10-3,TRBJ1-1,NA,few,CAISQQVNTEAFF,TGTGCCATCAGTCAACAGGTGAACACTGAAGCTTTCTTT
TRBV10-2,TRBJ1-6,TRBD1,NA,CASSQGQGGSPLHF,TGCGCCAGCAGCCAGGGACAGGGGGGATCACCCCTCCACTTT
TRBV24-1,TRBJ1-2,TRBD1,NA,CATDGTGGLDGYTF,TGTGCCACCGACGGGACAGGGGGACTAGACGGCTACACCTTC
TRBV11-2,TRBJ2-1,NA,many,CASTPLGGVFEQFF,TGTGCCAGCACCCCCTTAGGGGGGGTTTTTGAGCAGTTCTTC
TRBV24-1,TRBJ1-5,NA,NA,CATSASNQPQHF,TGTGCCACCAGTGCGAGCAATCAGCCCCAGCATTTT
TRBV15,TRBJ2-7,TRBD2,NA,CATSRAGRLAYEQYF,TGTGCCACCAGCAGAGCGGGGAGACTAGCGTACGAGCAGTACTTC
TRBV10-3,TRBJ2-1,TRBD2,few,CAISEVRTSGDEQFF,TGTGCCATCAGTGAGGTTAGGACTAGTGGAGATGAGCAGTTCTTC
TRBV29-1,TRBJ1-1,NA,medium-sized,CSTENGQIEAFF,TGCAGCACTGAGAACGGACAGATTGAAGCTTTCTTT
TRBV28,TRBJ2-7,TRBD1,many,CASSFRGRGHEQYF,TGTGCCAGCAGTTTTCGTGGCAGGGGGCACGAGCAGTACTTC
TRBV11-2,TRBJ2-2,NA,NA,CASSFLPGRGRTGELFF,TGTGCCAGCAGCTTTCTGCCGGGGAGGGGGCGTACCGGGGAGCTGTTTTTT
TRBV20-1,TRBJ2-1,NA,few,CSAGPMRDNEQFF,TGCAGTGCTGGACCGATGAGGGACAATGAGCAGTTCTTC
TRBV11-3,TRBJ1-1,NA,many,CASSLEGGTEAFF,TGTGCCAGCAGCTTAGAGGGGGGAACTGAAGCTTTCTTT
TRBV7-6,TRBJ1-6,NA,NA,CASSLVTGRNSPLHF,TGTGCCAGCAGCTTAGTCACAGGGAGGAATTCACCCCTCCACTTT
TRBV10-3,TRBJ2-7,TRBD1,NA,CAMTRGLNTYEQYF,TGTGCCATGACGAGGGGGCTCAACACCTACGAGCAGTACTTC
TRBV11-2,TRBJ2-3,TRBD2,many,CASSLFAGGESTDTQYF,TGTGCCAGCAGCTTATTCGCGGGGGGGGAGAGCACAGATACGCAGTATTTT
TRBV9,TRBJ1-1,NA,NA,CASSVVGVGTEAFF,TGTGCCAGCAGCGTAGTGGGGGTGGGCACTGAAGCTTTCTTT
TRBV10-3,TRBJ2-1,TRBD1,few,CAISGTGGTYNEQFF,TGTGCCATCAGCGGGACAGGGGGCACCTACAATGAGCAGTTCTTC
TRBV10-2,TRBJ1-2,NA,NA,CASSESGADPYGYTF,TGCGCCAGCAGTGAGTCGGGGGCAGATCCTTATGGCTACACCTTC
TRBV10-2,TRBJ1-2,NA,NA,CASSGGKDGYTF,TGCGCCAGCAGTGGAGGGAAAGACGGCTACACCTTC
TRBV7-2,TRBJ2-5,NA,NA,CASSARTGQETQYF,TGTGCCAGCAGCGCCAGGACGGGACAAGAGACCCAGTACTTC
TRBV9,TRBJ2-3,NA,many,CASSPRRTEVTDTQYF,TGTGCCAGCAGCCCCCGGAGGACAGAAGTCACAGATACGCAGTATTTT
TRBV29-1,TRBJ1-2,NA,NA,CSESSGGANNYGYTF,TGCAGCGAATCTAGCGGGGGGGCCAATAACTATGGCTACACCTTC
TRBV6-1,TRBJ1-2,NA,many,CASINGDAYLNYGYTF,TGTGCCAGCATAAATGGGGACGCTTACCTCAACTATGGCTACACCTTC
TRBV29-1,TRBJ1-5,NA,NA,CSVEVAGAGNQPQHF,TGCAGCGTTGAAGTCGCGGGGGCTGGCAATCAGCCCCAGCATTTT
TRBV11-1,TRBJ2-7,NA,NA,CASSSTSGTITYEQYF,TGTGCCAGCAGCTCTACCTCCGGGACCATAACCTACGAGCAGTACTTC
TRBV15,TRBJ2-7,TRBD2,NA,CATSGDYSRYEQYF,TGTGCCACCAGCGGGGACTACAGCCGCTACGAGCAGTACTTC
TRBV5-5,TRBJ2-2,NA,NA,CASSSKDTGNTGELFF,TGTGCCAGCAGCTCAAAGGATACAGGGAACACCGGGGAGCTGTTTTTT
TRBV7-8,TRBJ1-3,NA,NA,CASSLLGDSGNTIYF,TGTGCCAGCAGCTTACTGGGTGACTCTGGAAACACCATATATTTT
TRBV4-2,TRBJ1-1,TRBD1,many,CASSHRTGEGTEAFF,TGTGCCAGCAGCCACAGAACAGGGGAAGGCACTGAAGCTTTCTTT
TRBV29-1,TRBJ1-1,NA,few,CSVEEMGNTEVFF,TGCAGCGTTGAAGAAATGGGGAACACTGAAGTTTTCTTT
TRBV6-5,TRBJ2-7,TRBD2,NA,CASSSTSGSSYEQYF,TGTGCCAGCAGTTCGACTAGCGGGAGCTCCTACGAGCAGTACTTC
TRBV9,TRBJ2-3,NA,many,CASSGASTDTQYF,TGTGCCAGCAGCGGAGCTAGCACAGATACGCAGTATTTT
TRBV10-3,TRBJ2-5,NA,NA,CAISGAGETQYF,TGTGCCATCAGTGGGGCAGGGGAGACCCAGTACTTC
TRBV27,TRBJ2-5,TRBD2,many,CASSSGGRPQETQYF,TGTGCCAGCAGTTCGGGCGGGAGGCCTCAAGAGACCCAGTACTTC